A selection of T cell receptor beta chains follows, all from one sample in a study of T-cell reconstitution after alpha-beta-depleted transplantation in children. MiXCR was run by TCRdb on the PCR reads, yielding one entry per CDR3 protein. The table includes 250,000 to 400,000 distinct CDR3 sequences, roughly 21% detected once. Specimen: PBMCs, mostly from graft donor cells, collected 180 days after TCRalphabeta/CD19-depleted stem cell transplant. The receptors originated from a male patient younger than 18 who had a stem cell transplant for acute lymphoblastic leukemia, so the T cells may come from the graft donor. Each CDR3 is given with its conserved first and last residue. Fields, in order: CDR3 protein, CDR3 DNA, CDR3 length, D gene, clone size, J gene, V gene. D genes are given only for firm matches. The size of a clone is reported for some rows only, either as once, few or many, or as a class for expanded clones.

CDR3: CASSQDEVPYGYTF
DNA: TGTGCCAGCAGCCAAGATGAGGTCCCCTATGGCTACACCTTC
length: 14
D: -
size: -
J: TRBJ1-2
V: TRBV14

CDR3: CAISEQGSQETQYF
DNA: TGTGCCATCAGTGAGCAGGGGTCCCAAGAGACCCAGTACTTC
length: 14
D: -
size: few
J: TRBJ2-5
V: TRBV10-3

CDR3: CSSSSRAHSGANVLTF
DNA: TGTTCCAGCAGCTCGAGGGCTCACTCTGGGGCCAACGTCCTGACTTTC
length: 16
D: -
size: -
J: TRBJ2-6
V: TRBV12-3/TRBV12-4

CDR3: CASSLVERGYEQYF
DNA: TGTGCCAGCAGCCTAGTTGAGCGCGGCTACGAGCAGTACTTC
length: 14
D: -
size: -
J: TRBJ2-7
V: TRBV27

CDR3: CASSAEGWRKYEQYF
DNA: TGTGCCAGTAGTGCCGAGGGGTGGCGGAAGTACGAGCAGTACTTC
length: 15
D: -
size: few
J: TRBJ2-7
V: TRBV19

CDR3: CASSPFSGRDYEQYF
DNA: TGTGCCAGCAGCCCCTTTAGCGGGAGAGACTACGAGCAGTACTTC
length: 15
D: TRBD2
size: -
J: TRBJ2-7
V: TRBV25-1

CDR3: CASSLSAGLAGVYEQFF
DNA: TGTGCCAGCAGTTTATCGGCGGGACTAGCGGGGGTCTATGAGCAGTTCTTC
length: 17
D: TRBD2
size: -
J: TRBJ2-1
V: TRBV27

CDR3: CASSLEGRNYGYTF
DNA: TGCGCCAGCAGCTTGGAGGGGAGGAACTATGGCTACACCTTC
length: 14
D: -
size: few
J: TRBJ1-2
V: TRBV5-1

CDR3: CASSPEQSYNEQFF
DNA: TGTGCCAGCAGTCCGGAGCAATCCTACAATGAGCAGTTCTTC
length: 14
D: -
size: -
J: TRBJ2-1
V: TRBV27

CDR3: CASSLYRESHEQFF
DNA: TGTGCCAGCAGTTTATATCGGGAGTCCCATGAGCAGTTCTTC
length: 14
D: -
size: many
J: TRBJ2-1
V: TRBV12-3/TRBV12-4

CDR3: CASKGRRDTEAFF
DNA: TGTGCCAGCAAAGGTAGGAGGGACACTGAAGCTTTCTTT
length: 13
D: -
size: few
J: TRBJ1-1
V: TRBV21-1

CDR3: CASRFASSWFTDTQYF
DNA: TGTGCCAGCCGCTTCGCTTCTAGCTGGTTCACAGATACGCAGTATTTT
length: 16
D: -
size: few
J: TRBJ2-3
V: TRBV7-9

CDR3: CASSLAPNSAPGELFF
DNA: TGTGCCAGCAGCTTAGCGCCTAATAGCGCCCCCGGGGAGCTGTTTTTT
length: 16
D: -
size: few
J: TRBJ2-2
V: TRBV7-2

CDR3: CASSPIQGARDYEQYF
DNA: TGTGCCAGCTCACCTATCCAGGGGGCACGGGACTACGAGCAGTACTTC
length: 16
D: TRBD1
size: -
J: TRBJ2-7
V: TRBV18

CDR3: CASSEPGTYSYEQYF
DNA: TGTGCCAGCAGTGAACCGGGGACTTACTCCTACGAGCAGTACTTC
length: 15
D: -
size: -
J: TRBJ2-7
V: TRBV25-1

CDR3: CASNIPPDTQYF
DNA: TGTGCCAGCAACATCCCCCCGGATACGCAGTATTTT
length: 12
D: -
size: few
J: TRBJ2-3
V: TRBV5-5

CDR3: CASSWSGGYQETQYF
DNA: TGTGCCAGCAGTTGGAGCGGGGGGTACCAAGAGACCCAGTACTTC
length: 15
D: TRBD2
size: -
J: TRBJ2-5
V: TRBV12-3/TRBV12-4

CDR3: CASSQLGLGNGNTIYF
DNA: TGTGCCAGCAGCCAACTGGGATTGGGGAATGGAAACACCATATATTTT
length: 16
D: -
size: few
J: TRBJ1-3
V: TRBV5-6

CDR3: CASSFFSGHTYEQYF
DNA: TGCGCCAGCAGCTTTTTTTCGGGACACACCTACGAGCAGTACTTC
length: 15
D: -
size: few
J: TRBJ2-7
V: TRBV5-1

CDR3: CASSKGGGYSYNEQFF
DNA: TGTGCCAGCAGTAAGGGGGGGGGCTACTCCTACAATGAGCAGTTCTTC
length: 16
D: -
size: -
J: TRBJ2-1
V: TRBV6-1

CDR3: CATSDRRWNGYTF
DNA: TGTGCCACCAGTGATCGACGGTGGAATGGCTACACCTTC
length: 13
D: -
size: few
J: TRBJ1-2
V: TRBV24-1

CDR3: CASSYTGPYEQYF
DNA: TGTGCCAGCAGCTACACAGGACCCTACGAGCAGTACTTC
length: 13
D: -
size: few
J: TRBJ2-7
V: TRBV7-9

CDR3: CASSLDGQPNSPLHF
DNA: TGCGCCAGCAGCTTGGACGGACAACCCAATTCACCCCTCCACTTT
length: 15
D: -
size: -
J: TRBJ1-6
V: TRBV5-1

CDR3: CASSFQLAGVGETQYF
DNA: TGTGCCAGCAGCTTCCAACTAGCGGGAGTAGGAGAGACCCAGTACTTC
length: 16
D: TRBD2
size: -
J: TRBJ2-5
V: TRBV7-9

CDR3: CASSEPSEYGYTF
DNA: TGTGCCAGCAGTGAACCTAGCGAATATGGCTACACCTTC
length: 13
D: -
size: -
J: TRBJ1-2
V: TRBV12-3/TRBV12-4

CDR3: CASSVETPFPSGRALDTQYF
DNA: TGTGCCAGCAGCGTAGAAACCCCCTTCCCTAGCGGGAGGGCCTTGGATACGCAGTATTTT
length: 20
D: TRBD2
size: -
J: TRBJ2-3
V: TRBV9

CDR3: CSGLLGGGYNEQFF
DNA: TGCAGCGGTCTCTTGGGCGGGGGTTACAATGAGCAGTTCTTC
length: 14
D: TRBD2
size: many
J: TRBJ2-1
V: TRBV29-1

CDR3: CGSRGRSYEQYF
DNA: TGTGGAAGTCGTGGACGATCCTACGAGCAGTACTTC
length: 12
D: -
size: -
J: TRBJ2-7
V: TRBV27

CDR3: CASSSSGAPETQYF
DNA: TGCGCCAGCAGCTCATCGGGGGCCCCAGAGACCCAGTACTTC
length: 14
D: -
size: -
J: TRBJ2-5
V: TRBV5-1

CDR3: CASSLARLGANYEQYF
DNA: TGTGCCAGCAGCTTAGCAAGACTCGGGGCCAACTACGAGCAGTACTTC
length: 16
D: -
size: few
J: TRBJ2-7
V: TRBV7-8

CDR3: CSALGLAGKQYEQYF
DNA: TGCAGTGCCCTGGGACTAGCGGGAAAGCAGTACGAGCAGTACTTC
length: 15
D: TRBD2
size: -
J: TRBJ2-7
V: TRBV20-1

CDR3: CSVVTTGPYQETQYF
DNA: TGCAGCGTTGTCACCACGGGACCGTACCAAGAGACCCAGTACTTC
length: 15
D: -
size: -
J: TRBJ2-5
V: TRBV29-1

CDR3: CASSEPPHEQFF
DNA: TGCGCCAGCAGTGAGCCCCCCCATGAGCAGTTCTTC
length: 12
D: -
size: -
J: TRBJ2-1
V: TRBV10-2

CDR3: CASSQDPGETQYF
DNA: TGTGCCAGCAGCCAGGACCCGGGCGAGACCCAGTACTTC
length: 13
D: -
size: -
J: TRBJ2-5
V: TRBV4-2

CDR3: CATRAETNYGYTF
DNA: TGTGCCACCCGGGCCGAAACTAACTATGGCTACACCTTC
length: 13
D: -
size: few
J: TRBJ1-2
V: TRBV10-3

CDR3: CSVAGGYGYTF
DNA: TGCAGCGTCGCAGGGGGGTATGGCTACACCTTC
length: 11
D: TRBD1
size: -
J: TRBJ1-2
V: TRBV29-1

CDR3: CASSETGSAYEQYF
DNA: TGTGCCAGCAGCGAAACGGGGAGCGCCTACGAGCAGTACTTC
length: 14
D: -
size: -
J: TRBJ2-7
V: TRBV5-4

CDR3: CASSLRSGRANEQFF
DNA: TGCGCCAGCAGCTTGAGGAGCGGGAGGGCAAATGAGCAGTTCTTC
length: 15
D: TRBD2
size: -
J: TRBJ2-1
V: TRBV5-1